This entry concerns a single TCR beta chain. This sample was included in a study of PD-1 blockade in classical Hodgkin lymphoma. V trimming: 0 bases; J trimming: 3 bases; junction bases outside the gene matches: 8. The CDR3 extends over 16 amino acids. The germline V gene has CDR1 SGDLS and CDR2 YYNGEE. Every single patient, without exception, relapsed after autologous stem cell transplantation, and brentuximab vedotin exposure varied. Measured with immunoSEQ multiplex PCR; TCRdb has only the in-frame clones, and not every one. The table lists some 13,000 clones, around 90% of them singletons. The origin of this receptor is a human donor with classical Hodgkin lymphoma. V gene TRBV9 combines with J gene TRBJ2-7; 8 bases are shared with TRBD2. Sequenced material: peripheral blood mononuclear cells (PBMCs), taken at baseline. The CDR3 DNA sequence: TGTGCCAGCAGCGTAGGGTCAGCGGGGGTCCTCTACGAGCAGTACTTC. Translated, it gives CASSVGSAGVLYEQYF.